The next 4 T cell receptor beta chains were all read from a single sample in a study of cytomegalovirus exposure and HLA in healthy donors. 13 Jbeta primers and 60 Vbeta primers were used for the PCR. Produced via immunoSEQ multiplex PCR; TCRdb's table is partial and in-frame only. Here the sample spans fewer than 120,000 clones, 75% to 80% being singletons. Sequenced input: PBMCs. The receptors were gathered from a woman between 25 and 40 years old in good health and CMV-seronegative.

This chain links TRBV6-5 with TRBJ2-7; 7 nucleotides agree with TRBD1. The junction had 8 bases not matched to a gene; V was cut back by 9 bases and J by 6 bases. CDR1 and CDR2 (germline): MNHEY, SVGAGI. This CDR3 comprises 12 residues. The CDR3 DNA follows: TGTGCCAGTTCTACAGGGGTTTCCGAGCAGTACTTC. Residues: CASSTGVSEQYF.

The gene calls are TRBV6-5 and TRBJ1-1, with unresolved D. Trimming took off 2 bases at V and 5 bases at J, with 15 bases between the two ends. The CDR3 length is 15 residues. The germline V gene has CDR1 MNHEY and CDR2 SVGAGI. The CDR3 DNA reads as TGTGCCAGCAGTTACGGCAGGAGGAGAGGTACTGAAGCTTTCTTT. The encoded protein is CASSYGRRRGTEAFF.

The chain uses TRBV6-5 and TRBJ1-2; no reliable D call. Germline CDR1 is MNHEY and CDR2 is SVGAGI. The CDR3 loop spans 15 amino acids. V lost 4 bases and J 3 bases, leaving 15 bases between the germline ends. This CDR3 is CASSFGRGGYYGYTF. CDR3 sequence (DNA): TGTGCCAGCAGTTTTGGCAGAGGTGGTTACTATGGCTACACCTTC.

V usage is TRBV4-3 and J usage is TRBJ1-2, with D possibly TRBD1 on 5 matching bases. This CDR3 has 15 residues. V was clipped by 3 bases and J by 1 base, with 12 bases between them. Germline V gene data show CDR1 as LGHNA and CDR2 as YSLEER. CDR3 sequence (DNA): TGCGCCAGCAGCCAGGGTCGGGGACTTAACTATGGCTACACCTTC. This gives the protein CASSQGRGLNYGYTF.